The 31 T cell receptor beta chains in this list originate from one sample, sequenced in a study of shared clonotypes between healthy human individuals. Using immunoSEQ multiplex PCR, the repertoire was profiled, and TCRdb retains in-frame clones only, with some absent. The repertoire holds 400,000 to 500,000 clones, roughly 85% seen once, with approximately 12% in the top ten. Sequenced material: PBMCs. These receptors all come from a middle-aged woman in good health. Some clones in this sample may be carry-over from other donors' samples.

V usage is TRBV19 and J usage is TRBJ2-3; D tentatively reads TRBD1 or TRBD2 (5 bases each). CDR1 and CDR2 (germline): LNHDA, SQIVND (reference sequence). This CDR3 is built from 15 residues. V was trimmed by 5 bases and J by 9 bases, leaving 21 bases between them. CDR3 nucleotide sequence: TGTGCCAGTAGTTCTCGGGACGTGTGGGGAGAGACGCAGTATTTT. Its protein product is CASSSRDVWGETQYF.

The chain is built from TRBV4-2 and TRBJ2-3; perhaps TRBD1 as D (6 bases). This CDR3 spans 17 amino acids. Germline V gives CDR1 LGHNA, CDR2 YNFKEQ. V was cut by 0 bases and J by 0 bases, with 13 bases left in between. The CDR3 coding sequence is TGTGCCAGCAGCCAAGATTACGGGACATACAGCACAGATACGCAGTATTTT. Translated: CASSQDYGTYSTDTQYF.

V is TRBV5-4 and J is TRBJ2-1; 9 bases fit TRBD1. This CDR3 has 15 amino acids. Germline V gene lookup returns CDR1 SGHNT and CDR2 YYREEE (reference sequence). Trimming at V came to 4 bases and at J to 9 bases, leaving 11 bases not matched to a gene. The CDR3 region is CASSLPGQGFSEQFF. CDR3 sequence (DNA): TGTGCCAGCAGCCTCCCGGGACAGGGTTTCAGTGAGCAGTTCTTC.

V and J are TRBV7-2 and TRBJ1-1, with no clear D. The germline V gene has CDR1 SGHTA and CDR2 FQGNSA. The V and J ends lost 4 bases and 9 bases respectively, with 15 bases between them. CDR3 length equals 13 residues. The CDR3 loop reads CASSSLVAAQAFF. The CDR3 coding sequence is TGTGCCAGCAGCTCGTTAGTTGCGGCCCAAGCTTTCTTT.

CDR3 DNA sequence: TGTGCCAGCAGTCCCGTAGCGGGGAGTAGTTACGAGCAGTACTTC. This gives the protein CASSPVAGSSYEQYF. The rearrangement links TRBV6-5 to TRBJ2-7, with TRBD2 identical over 8 bases. The V segment lost 5 bases and the J segment 4 bases; nucleotides outside the gene matches: 10. Germline V gives CDR1 MNHEY, CDR2 SVGAGI. This CDR3 spans 15 amino acids.

In its sample, this clone was seen once. The rearrangement joins TRBV29-1 to TRBJ2-7; possible D gene TRBD1, 6 bases. The CDR3 is 14 amino acids. Trimming pared 5 bases from V and 3 bases from J, leaving 17 bases between. Germline lookup yields CDR1 SQVTM and CDR2 ANQGSEA. The CDR3, as DNA: TGCAGCGTTCTCAAGGATCAGGGGAGCTACGAGCAGTACTTC. Translation gives CSVLKDQGSYEQYF.

A note on this clone: It is likely a read error: a sequence one base away is far more abundant. The CDR3 spells CASSLRDRITETFF. In DNA, the CDR3 is TGTGCCAGCAGCCTACGGGACAGGATCACTGAAACTTTCTTT. The chain carries TRBV13 and TRBJ1-1, with TRBD1 matching 8 bases. The CDR3 length is 14 residues. CDR1 is PRHDT and CDR2 is FYEKMQ in the germline V gene (reference sequence).

The chain carries TRBV7-2 and TRBJ2-3; maybe TRBD2 (6 bases). The CDR3 consists of 18 residues. V lost 10 bases and J 2 bases, leaving 28 bases between the germline ends. The germline V gene encodes CDR1 SGHTA and CDR2 FQGNSA. The CDR3 loop is CANNLRDSPDGPTDTQYF. DNA for the CDR3: TGTGCCAACAATCTCCGGGACTCCCCCGACGGGCCCACAGATACGCAGTATTTT.

The chain links TRBV7-2 to TRBJ2-1; D is perhaps TRBD1 (5 bases). CDR1 and CDR2 (germline): SGHTA, FQGNSA. CDR3 length: 15 residues. Trimming pared 0 bases from V and 3 bases from J, leaving 9 bases between. The DNA for the CDR3 is TGTGCCAGCAGCTTAGCCCGGACAATCTACAATGAGCAGTTCTTC. Its protein is CASSLARTIYNEQFF.

V usage is TRBV7-8 and J usage is TRBJ1-2; no firm D call. The CDR3 loop spans 13 amino acids. V lost 0 bases and J 3 bases, leaving 5 bases between the germline ends. The germline V gene encodes CDR1 SGHVS and CDR2 FQNEAQ. The CDR3 nucleotides are TGTGCCAGCAGCTTAGCTACAGACTATGGCTACACCTTC. Protein sequence: CASSLATDYGYTF.

CDR3: CASSEFVSVNEQFF. The CDR3 nucleotides are TGTGCCAGCAGTGAATTCGTCTCGGTAAATGAGCAGTTCTTC. The genes are TRBV2 and TRBJ2-1; unclear D gene. This CDR3 is built from 14 residues. The V gene's germline CDR1 is SNHLY and CDR2 FYNNEI. Trimming left V 2 bases short and J 7 bases short, with 12 bases between.

The J gene is TRBJ2-1, the V gene TRBV11-3; possibly TRBD1 or TRBD2 for D (5 bases each). The CDR3 extends over 13 amino acids. Germline assignment: CDR1 SGHNT and CDR2 YENEEA. V was trimmed by 1 base and J by 10 bases, leaving 11 bases between them. CDR3 protein: CASSLGGVSEQFF. The CDR3 DNA follows: TGTGCCAGCAGCTTAGGAGGGGTATCCGAGCAGTTCTTC.

V usage is TRBV28 and J usage is TRBJ2-3; weak D call: TRBD2 (6 bases). The germline V gene has CDR1 MDHEN and CDR2 SYDVKM. CDR3 length: 17 amino acids. The V gene lost 5 bases and the J gene lost 5 bases, with 23 bases spanning the gap. This chain's CDR3 is CASSPHGGSAGRDTQYF. CDR3 bases: TGTGCCAGCAGTCCCCATGGGGGGAGTGCCGGAAGAGATACGCAGTATTTT.

This clone appeared a single time. This chain uses TRBV9 with TRBJ1-2, with D tentatively TRBD1 (6 bases). Trimming removed 4 bases from V and 6 bases from J, with 22 bases in between. CDR3 length: 16 residues. Germline V gene data show CDR1 as SGDLS and CDR2 as YYNGEE. The CDR3 is CASSLRGGGYDDGYTF. The CDR3 DNA follows: TGTGCCAGCAGCCTCAGGGGCGGGGGCTATGATGATGGCTACACCTTC.

The rearrangement links TRBV10-3 to TRBJ2-7; perhaps D is TRBD1 or TRBD2 (5 bases each). V lost 6 bases to trimming and J lost 3 bases, with 15 bases between them. Germline CDR1 is ENHRY and CDR2 is SYGVKD. The CDR3 consists of 14 residues. The CDR3 sequence is CAIRFGTRDYEQYF. Written as DNA, the CDR3 is TGTGCCATCAGATTCGGGACCCGAGACTACGAGCAGTACTTC.

This clone has a single count. The rearrangement links TRBV25-1 to TRBJ1-1; TRBD1 matches 9 bases. The germline V gene encodes CDR1 MGHDK and CDR2 SYGVNS. The V gene end was trimmed by 4 bases and the J gene end by 3 bases; junction bases not matched to a gene: 6. This CDR3 is 15 amino acids long. This chain's CDR3 is CASSAGQGSDTEAFF. The DNA for the CDR3 is TGTGCCAGCAGTGCCGGACAGGGGTCGGACACTGAAGCTTTCTTT.

This clone was recorded a few times. This chain links TRBV6-1 with TRBJ2-7; a weak D match, TRBD1 (6 bases). The CDR3 is 13 amino acids. Trimming left V 6 bases short and J 3 bases short, with 12 bases between. Germline lookup yields CDR1 MNHNS and CDR2 SASEGT. The CDR3 DNA follows: TGTGCCAGCAGCCTCCGACAGGTCTACGAGCAGTACTTC. Protein product: CASSLRQVYEQYF.

The chain has TRBV28 and TRBJ2-7; D remains ambiguous. V shed 4 bases and J shed 12 bases, with 16 bases lying between them. This CDR3 spans 12 amino acids. Germline V lookup: CDR1 MDHEN, CDR2 SYDVKM. This CDR3 is CASSWARRVWYF. The CDR3 nucleotides read TGTGCCAGCAGTTGGGCTCGGCGAGTATGGTACTTC.

This clone was seen a handful of times. The chain is built from TRBV5-8 and TRBJ1-5; maybe TRBD1 (5 bases). Germline V gene sequence: CDR1 SGHTS, CDR2 YDEGEE. CDR3 length: 15 amino acids. V shed 6 bases and J shed 0 bases, with 13 bases lying between them. The CDR3 sequence: CASTLTAYSNQPQHF. In DNA form, the CDR3 reads TGTGCCAGCACCCTGACAGCCTATAGCAATCAGCCCCAGCATTTT.

V is TRBV30 and J is TRBJ2-5, with D possibly matching TRBD1 (6 bases). The end of the DNA aligns better with TRBJ2-7, so the J call may be wrong. CDR1 is GTSNPN, CDR2 SVGIG, per germline (reference sequence). This CDR3 is built from 13 residues. Here the CDR3 reads CAWSLAATGEQYF. CDR3 coding DNA: TGTGCCTGGAGTTTGGCAGCGACAGGCGAGCAGTACTTC.

This clone turned up a few times. J is TRBJ2-1 and V is TRBV10-3; D is tentatively TRBD1 or TRBD2 (7 bases each). The CDR3 runs 17 residues. Trimming took 10 bases from V and 2 from J, leaving 24 bases between them. CDR1 is ENHRY, CDR2 SYGVKD, per germline. The CDR3 DNA sequence: TGTGCCACCCAGGGGGGCCTAGCGGAGGGGGCCTACAATGAGCAGTTCTTC. Amino acid sequence: CATQGGLAEGAYNEQFF.

This clone was seen a few times. The rearrangement links TRBV5-8 to TRBJ2-4; 7 nucleotides line up with TRBD1. CDR1 and CDR2 (germline): SGHTS, YDEGEE. The CDR3 is made up of 15 amino acids. With 2 bases clipped from V and 3 bases from J, the junction kept 5 bases outside the gene matches. The CDR3 DNA is TGTGCCAGCAGCTTTTCGCGGACAGGCAAAAACATTCAGTACTTC. Residues: CASSFSRTGKNIQYF.

A word on this clone: A much larger clonotype is one base distant, so this may be a read error. V is TRBV18 and J is TRBJ1-2; 10 bases map to TRBD1. There are 13 residues in the CDR3. Germline assignment: CDR1 KGHSH and CDR2 LQKENI. The CDR3 region has the DNA TGTGCCAGCTCCTTCGGGACAGGGGATGGCCACACCTTC. As protein: CASSFGTGDGHTF.

Turning to this clone: This may be a read error: a much more frequent sequence differs by one nucleotide. The V and J genes are TRBV11-2 and TRBJ2-7, with TRBD1 matching 7 bases. The germline V gene encodes CDR1 SGHAT and CDR2 FQNNGV. With 2 bases clipped from V and 5 bases from J, the junction kept 9 bases outside the gene matches. The CDR3 consists of 15 residues. CDR3 bases: TGTGCCAGCAGCTTATATGCCAGGGGGATCGACGAGCAGTACTTC. Protein sequence: CASSLYARGIDEQYF.

The V gene is TRBV10-1, the J gene TRBJ2-7; the match to TRBD2 covers 16 bases. The CDR3 is 17 residues long. V was pared by 4 bases and J by 7 bases, with 10 bases of the junction left unmatched. Per the germline V gene, CDR1 is WNHNN and CDR2 is SYGVQD (reference sequence). The CDR3 loop reads CASSAGTSGRARREQYF. DNA of the CDR3: TGCGCCAGCAGTGCCGGGACTAGCGGGAGGGCCCGAAGGGAGCAGTACTTC.

V gene TRBV6-4 combines with J gene TRBJ2-1; the D call may be TRBD1 or TRBD2 (5 bases each). V lost 6 bases and J lost 10, with 19 bases in between. The CDR3 totals 14 residues. The germline CDR1 and CDR2 sequences are MRHNA and SNTAGT. CDR3 DNA: TGTGCCAGCAGCCCCGAGGACTGGGGGATGGAGCAGTTCTTC. Its protein product is CASSPEDWGMEQFF.

V is TRBV10-1 and J is TRBJ1-1; D ambiguous. V lost 8 bases, J lost 4 bases, and 14 bases lay in between. This CDR3 spans 13 amino acids. CDR1 is WNHNN and CDR2 is SYGVQD in the germline V gene (reference sequence). This CDR3 reads CASRAGRGTEAFF. The CDR3 DNA reads as TGCGCCAGCCGCGCCGGGCGGGGCACTGAAGCTTTCTTT.

Comments on this clone: A much bigger clone sits one base away, suggesting this may be a read error. Different DNA sequences within this sample yield the same CDR3. The chain uses TRBV7-6 and TRBJ2-2; a possible D gene is TRBD2 (5 bases). The CDR3 contains 14 residues. Germline V gives CDR1 SGHVS, CDR2 FNYEAQ. CDR3: CASSQTIDTGELFF. DNA of the CDR3: TGTGCCAGCAGCCAGACTATCGACACCGGGGAGTTGTTTTTT. Variable domain in full (rest from reference TRBV7-6 and TRBJ2-2): GAGVSQSPRYKVTKRGQDVALRCDPISGHVSLYWYRQALGQGPEFLTYFNYEAQQDKSGLPNDRFSAERPEGSISTLTIQRTEQRDSAMYRCASSQTIDTGELFFGEGSRLTVL.

The gene calls are TRBV5-1 and TRBJ2-1; D unclear. The V gene lost 0 bases and the J gene lost 6 bases, with 7 bases spanning the gap. CDR1 is SGHRS and CDR2 is YFSETQ in the germline V gene. The CDR3 is made up of 13 amino acids. The CDR3 nucleotides are TGCGCCAGCAGCTTGGAGTTCGGCAATGAGCAGTTCTTC. Amino acids: CASSLEFGNEQFF.

The genes are TRBV2 and TRBJ2-1; D unresolved. CDR1 and CDR2 (germline): SNHLY, FYNNEI. The ends were cut back, 7 bases at V and 1 base at J, with 14 bases in the middle. The CDR3 runs to 15 residues. The CDR3 loop reads CASMELEASYNEQFF. The CDR3 DNA reads TGTGCCAGCATGGAGCTAGAAGCGTCCTACAATGAGCAGTTCTTC.

This clone was observed once. The gene calls are TRBV11-2 and TRBJ2-1; D remains ambiguous. The CDR3 spans 13 residues. Germline loops: CDR1 SGHAT, CDR2 FQNNGV. Trimming took off 4 bases at V and 6 bases at J, with 10 bases between the two ends. CDR3 sequence: CASSSTRTNEQFF. CDR3 nucleotides: TGTGCCAGCAGCTCAACACGGACCAATGAGCAGTTCTTC.